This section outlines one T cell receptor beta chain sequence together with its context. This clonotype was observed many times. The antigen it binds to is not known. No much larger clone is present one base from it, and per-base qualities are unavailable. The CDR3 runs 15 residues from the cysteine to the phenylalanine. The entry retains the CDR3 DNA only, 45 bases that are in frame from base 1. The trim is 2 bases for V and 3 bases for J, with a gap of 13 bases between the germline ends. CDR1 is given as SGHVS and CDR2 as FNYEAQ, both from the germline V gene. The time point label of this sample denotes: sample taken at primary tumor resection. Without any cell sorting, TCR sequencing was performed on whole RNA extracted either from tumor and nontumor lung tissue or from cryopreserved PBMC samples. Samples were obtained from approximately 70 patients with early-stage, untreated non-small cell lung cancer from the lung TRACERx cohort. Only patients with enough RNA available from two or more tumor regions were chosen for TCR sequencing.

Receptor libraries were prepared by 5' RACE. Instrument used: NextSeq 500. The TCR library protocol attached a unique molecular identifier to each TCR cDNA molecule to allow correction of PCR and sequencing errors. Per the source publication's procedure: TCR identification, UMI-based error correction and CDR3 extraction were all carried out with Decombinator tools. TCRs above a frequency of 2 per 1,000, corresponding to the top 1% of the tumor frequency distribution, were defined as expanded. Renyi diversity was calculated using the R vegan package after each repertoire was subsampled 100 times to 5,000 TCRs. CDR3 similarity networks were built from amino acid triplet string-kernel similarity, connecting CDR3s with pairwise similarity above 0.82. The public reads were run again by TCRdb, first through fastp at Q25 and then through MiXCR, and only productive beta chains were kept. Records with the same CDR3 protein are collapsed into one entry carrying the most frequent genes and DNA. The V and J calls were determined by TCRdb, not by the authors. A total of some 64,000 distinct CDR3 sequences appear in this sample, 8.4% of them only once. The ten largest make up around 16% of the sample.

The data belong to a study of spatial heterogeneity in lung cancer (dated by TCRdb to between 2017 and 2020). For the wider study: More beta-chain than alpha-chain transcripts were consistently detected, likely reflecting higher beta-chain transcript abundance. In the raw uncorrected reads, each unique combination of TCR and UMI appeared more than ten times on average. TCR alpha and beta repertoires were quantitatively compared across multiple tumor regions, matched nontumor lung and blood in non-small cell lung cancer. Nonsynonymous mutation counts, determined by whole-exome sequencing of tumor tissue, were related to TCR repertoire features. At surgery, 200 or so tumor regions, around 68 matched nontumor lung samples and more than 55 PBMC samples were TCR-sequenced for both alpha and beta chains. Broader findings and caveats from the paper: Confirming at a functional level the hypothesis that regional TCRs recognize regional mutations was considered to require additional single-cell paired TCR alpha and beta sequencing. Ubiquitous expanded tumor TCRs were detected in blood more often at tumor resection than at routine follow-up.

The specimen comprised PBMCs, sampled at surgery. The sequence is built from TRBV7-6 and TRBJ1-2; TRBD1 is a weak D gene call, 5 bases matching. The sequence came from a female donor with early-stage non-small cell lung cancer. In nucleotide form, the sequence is TGTGCCAGCAGCTTAAACCGAGACAGCTACTATGGCTACACCTTC. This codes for CASSLNRDSYYGYTF. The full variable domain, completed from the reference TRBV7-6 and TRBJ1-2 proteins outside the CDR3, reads GAGVSQSPRYKVTKRGQDVALRCDPISGHVSLYWYRQALGQGPEFLTYFNYEAQQDKSGLPNDRFSAERPEGSISTLTIQRTEQRDSAMYRCASSLNRDSYYGYTFGSGTRLTVV.